A selection of T cell receptor beta chains follows, all from one sample in a study of T cell repertoires in cytomegalovirus infection. Via MiXCR, TCRdb re-called the reads, giving one row per CDR3 protein. This sample yields 250,000 to 300,000 distinct CDR3 sequences, of which about 25% are seen a single time; around 13% belongs to the top ten. Sequenced: PBMCs. Every receptor here comes from a human donor in good health (CMV status not recorded). Some clones in this sample may be carry-over from other donors' samples. CDR3s include the opening cysteine and the closing phenylalanine or tryptophan. A D gene is named only where the DNA matches it firmly. Clone size is given for some rows only: seen once, a few or many times, or a class if the clone is expanded.

J gene | V gene | clone size | D gene | CDR3 protein | CDR3 DNA
TRBJ2-4 | TRBV7-2 | many | - | CASSLGGVPRQNIQYF | TGTGCCAGCAGCTTAGGTGGTGTGCCGAGGCAAAACATTCAGTACTTC
TRBJ1-5 | TRBV7-6 | - | TRBD1 | CASSFTGVGNQPQHF | TGTGCCAGCAGCTTTACAGGGGTTGGCAATCAGCCCCAGCATTTT
TRBJ2-1 | TRBV6-5 | few | - | CASSSSGSRGKNEQFF | TGTGCCAGCAGCTCGTCGGGGAGTCGGGGAAAAAATGAGCAGTTCTTC
TRBJ1-6 | TRBV7-9 | few | TRBD1 | CASSLEGAYSPLHF | TGTGCCAGCAGCTTAGAGGGGGCGTATTCACCCCTCCACTTT
TRBJ2-7 | TRBV7-8 | - | - | CASSRSSYYTYEQYF | TGTGCCAGCAGCCGTTCGTCGTATTATACCTACGAGCAGTACTTC
TRBJ2-2 | TRBV28 | few | - | CASRPGSNTGELFF | TGTGCCAGCAGGCCGGGCTCGAACACCGGGGAGCTGTTTTTT
TRBJ2-5 | TRBV5-6 | few | - | CASNIGARETQYF | TGTGCCAGCAATATTGGGGCTCGGGAGACCCAGTACTTC
TRBJ1-5 | TRBV28 | - | - | CASSFGRTNQPQHF | TGTGCCAGCAGTTTCGGCAGGACAAATCAGCCCCAGCATTTT
TRBJ2-3 | TRBV30 | few | - | CAWSSTDRTDTQYF | TGTGCCTGGAGTAGCACCGACAGGACAGATACGCAGTATTTT
TRBJ1-6 | TRBV20-1 | - | - | CSARRANSPLHF | TGCAGTGCTAGGCGAGCCAATTCACCCCTCCACTTT
TRBJ1-6 | TRBV14 | - | - | CASSPGNYNSPLHF | TGTGCCAGCAGTCCAGGGAATTATAATTCACCCCTCCACTTT
TRBJ1-1 | TRBV4-3 | - | - | CASSQDPGSEAFF | TGCGCCAGCAGCCAAGATCCAGGTAGTGAAGCTTTCTTT
TRBJ1-1 | TRBV11-3 | few | - | CASSTRGQGGNTEAFF | TGTGCCAGCAGCACTAGAGGGCAAGGCGGAAACACTGAAGCTTTCTTT
TRBJ1-1 | TRBV7-3 | - | - | CASSTAGNTEAFF | TGTGCCAGCAGCACGGCTGGGAACACTGAAGCTTTCTTT
TRBJ1-4 | TRBV29-1 | few | - | CSVDEGGSEKLFF | TGCAGCGTTGACGAAGGAGGGAGTGAAAAACTGTTTTTT
TRBJ2-1 | TRBV11-3 | many | TRBD1 | CASSPTGGDEQFF | TGTGCCAGCAGCCCGACAGGGGGCGATGAGCAGTTCTTC
TRBJ2-2 | TRBV4-2 | - | - | CASSQDRRRTNTGELFF | TGTGCCAGCAGCCAAGATCGACGACGAACGAACACCGGGGAGCTGTTTTTT
TRBJ2-1 | TRBV12-3/TRBV12-4 | - | TRBD2 | CASRPPSGSLPEQFF | TGTGCCAGCAGACCTCCTAGCGGGAGTTTACCTGAGCAGTTCTTC
TRBJ2-5 | TRBV7-2 | many | TRBD2 | CASSLGSLAGARETQYF | TGTGCCAGCAGCTTAGGGTCCCTAGCGGGGGCCCGGGAGACCCAGTACTTC
TRBJ1-6 | TRBV28 | - | - | CASSLLAPGNSPLHF | TGTGCCAGCAGTTTACTGGCACCGGGTAATTCACCCCTCCACTTT
TRBJ2-3 | TRBV28 | few | - | CASSLWDGGGTDTQYF | TGTGCCAGCAGTTTATGGGACGGGGGAGGCACAGATACGCAGTATTTT
TRBJ2-1 | TRBV5-3 | few | TRBD2 | CARSRPESSGRTGEQFF | TGTGCCAGAAGCCGCCCCGAGAGTAGCGGGAGAACAGGTGAGCAGTTCTTC
TRBJ2-3 | TRBV7-2 | many | TRBD2 | CASSLLAGGLRNTQYF | TGTGCCAGCAGCTTATTGGCGGGAGGCCTGAGAAATACGCAGTATTTT
TRBJ1-4 | TRBV7-2 | few | - | CASSLGRGSNEKLFF | TGTGCCAGCAGCTTAGGGAGGGGATCTAATGAAAAACTGTTTTTT
TRBJ2-7 | TRBV9 | - | TRBD1 | CASSVGITGGTYEQYF | TGTGCCAGCAGCGTTGGGATCACAGGGGGGACCTACGAGCAGTACTTC
TRBJ2-3 | TRBV2 | few | - | CASSWSTDTQYF | TGTGCCAGCAGTTGGAGCACAGATACGCAGTATTTT
TRBJ2-7 | TRBV7-2 | many | TRBD2 | CASSFGGNSYEQYF | TGTGCCAGCAGCTTCGGGGGGAACTCCTACGAGCAGTACTTC
TRBJ1-5 | TRBV5-1 | - | - | CASSEQGQGQPQHF | TGCGCCAGCAGTGAACAGGGACAAGGTCAGCCCCAGCATTTT
TRBJ2-7 | TRBV5-1 | few | - | CASSDLTGPYEQYF | TGCGCCAGCAGCGATCTGACGGGGCCCTACGAGCAGTACTTC
TRBJ1-1 | TRBV11-2 | - | - | CAEGGSQVGTEAFF | TGTGCCGAAGGAGGCTCGCAGGTCGGCACTGAAGCTTTCTTT
TRBJ1-1 | TRBV28 | - | TRBD1 | CASLTGGLNTEAFF | TGTGCCAGCCTGACAGGGGGACTGAACACTGAAGCTTTCTTT
TRBJ1-2 | TRBV7-9 | few | TRBD1 | CASSLWQGDGYTF | TGTGCCAGCAGCTTATGGCAGGGGGATGGCTACACCTTC
TRBJ2-1 | TRBV11-3 | - | - | CASSRSRGEDEQFF | TGTGCCAGCAGTCGTTCCAGGGGAGAAGATGAGCAGTTCTTC
TRBJ2-6 | TRBV20-1 | - | - | CSARVGGSGANVLTF | TGCAGTGCTAGAGTAGGGGGCTCTGGGGCCAACGTCCTGACTTTC
TRBJ1-1 | TRBV7-2 | many | - | CASSLRGGTPRRDTEAFF | TGTGCCAGCAGCTTAAGGGGAGGGACACCTCGGAGAGACACTGAAGCTTTCTTT
TRBJ1-6 | TRBV6-5 | few | - | CASRKEGSYNSPLHF | TGTGCCAGCCGAAAGGAGGGCTCCTATAATTCACCCCTCCACTTT